A selection of T cell receptor beta chains follows, all from one sample in a study of OX40 agonist ivuxolimab in advanced cancers. Sequencing used immunoSEQ multiplex PCR; TCRdb keeps in-frame clones, though not all of them. The repertoire has about 84,000 clones, more than 75% of them found once; the top ten carry less than 3.5%. The sequencing used CD4+ or CD8+ T cells sorted from blood, collected in a trial of the OX40 agonist ivuxolimab. The receptors stem from an adult with an advanced solid tumor such as melanoma, head and neck, liver or kidney cancer. The CDR3 runs from the conserved cysteine through the conserved F or W. The D gene is left open where the match is weak. The size field is filled for only some rows; it gives once, few, many or a size class.

j_gene,d_gene,v_gene,abundance,CDR3nt,CDR3aa
TRBJ1-5,TRBD1,TRBV28,-,TGTGCCAGCAGTTTAATTGGACAGGGAGATCAGCCCCAGCATTTT,CASSLIGQGDQPQHF
TRBJ1-4,TRBD1,TRBV5-4,-,TGTGCCAGCAGCACCGGACAGGGGCCCGCAACTAATGAAAAACTGTTTTTT,CASSTGQGPATNEKLFF
TRBJ2-2,TRBD1,TRBV27,-,TGTGCCAGCAGGGGACAGGTATACGGGGAGCTGTTTTTT,CASRGQVYGELFF
TRBJ1-2,-,TRBV10-3,few,TGTGCCATCAGTGAGAACAGTAACTATGGCTACACCTTC,CAISENSNYGYTF
TRBJ2-5,-,TRBV7-3,-,TGTGCCAGCAGCTTTGGAGGCTCAGAGACCCAGTACTTC,CASSFGGSETQYF
TRBJ1-4,-,TRBV6-1,-,TGTGCCAGCACTTTCTACGGCCAGTCTCTTGAACTGTTTTTT,CASTFYGQSLELFF
TRBJ2-3,-,TRBV15,-,TGTGCCACCAGAGGGGCTAGTGGGACAGATACGCAGTATTTT,CATRGASGTDTQYF
TRBJ2-5,-,TRBV29-1,-,TGCAGCGCCTGGGGTCCCCAAGAGACCCAGTACTTC,CSAWGPQETQYF
TRBJ1-4,-,TRBV7-2,-,TGTGCCAGCAGCCGCGGGGAATCTAATGAAAAACTGTTTTTT,CASSRGESNEKLFF
TRBJ1-2,-,TRBV7-2,few,TGTGCCAGCAGCTCACGGGGGGATAACTATGGCTACACCTTC,CASSSRGDNYGYTF
TRBJ1-4,-,TRBV18,few,TGTGCCAGCTCAACCCGGGATGGAACTAATGAAAAACTGTTTTTT,CASSTRDGTNEKLFF
TRBJ1-1,-,TRBV6-6,-,TGTGCCAGCAGTCCATCAATAGGCGTTAACACTGAAGCTTTCTTT,CASSPSIGVNTEAFF
TRBJ1-1,-,TRBV5-1,-,TGCGCCAGCAGCTTTAGTCAGGTAGGAGAAGCTTTCTTT,CASSFSQVGEAFF
TRBJ1-4,-,TRBV5-1,-,TGCGCCAGCAGCTTATCAGGGCAGGGACATGAAAAACTGTTTTTT,CASSLSGQGHEKLFF
TRBJ1-6,-,TRBV28,-,TGTGCCAGCATTGGGGAGGCAGGGTATAATTCACCCCTCCACTTT,CASIGEAGYNSPLHF
TRBJ2-3,TRBD2,TRBV28,-,TGTGCCAGCAGTTTGCCACCTCCAGTAGCGGGAATCACAGATACGCAGTATTTT,CASSLPPPVAGITDTQYF
TRBJ2-3,-,TRBV11-2,-,TGTGCCAGCAGCGGCAGCCCGGGCCTTAGCACAGATACGCAGTATTTT,CASSGSPGLSTDTQYF
TRBJ1-6,-,TRBV7-3,-,TGTGCCAGCAGCTTGGCGACCTTGATGGATTCACCCCTCCACTTT,CASSLATLMDSPLHF
TRBJ2-1,-,TRBV19,-,TGTGCCAGTAGTGATCGGGCGGACTCTAATGAGCAGTTCTTC,CASSDRADSNEQFF
TRBJ1-1,-,TRBV29-1,few,TGCACCGTAAGTAGGGGGAACACTGAAGCTTTCTTT,CTVSRGNTEAFF
TRBJ2-2,-,TRBV27,-,TGTGCCAGCAGTTTAGGTTTTGTGGCCGGGGAGCTGTTTTTT,CASSLGFVAGELFF
TRBJ2-7,-,TRBV5-8,-,TGTGCCAGCAGCCGAGGGAAAGAAGGAGGGTCCTACGAGCAGTACTTC,CASSRGKEGGSYEQYF
TRBJ1-1,TRBD1,TRBV7-9,-,TGTGCCAGCAGCAATCGGGGACAGGGTTCCACTGAAGCTTTCTTT,CASSNRGQGSTEAFF
TRBJ1-6,TRBD1,TRBV27,-,TGTGCCAGCAGCCCCCCGGGACAGGGGGTAAGTTCACCCCTCCACTTT,CASSPPGQGVSSPLHF
TRBJ1-2,TRBD1,TRBV7-3,-,TGTGCCAGCAGCCCCGCGGAGCGGACAGGGGCGGTCCATAGCTATGGCTACACCTTC,CASSPAERTGAVHSYGYTF
TRBJ1-3,TRBD1,TRBV19,-,TGTGCCAGTAGTATAACAGGGGCTGTCTCTGGAAACACCATATATTTT,CASSITGAVSGNTIYF
TRBJ1-4,TRBD1,TRBV7-2,-,TGTGCCAGCAGCTTAGGGACAGGGAGGTTTGCAACTAATGAAAAACTGTTTTTT,CASSLGTGRFATNEKLFF
TRBJ1-1,-,TRBV7-9,once,TGTGCCAGCAGCTTAGAAGAGGGGACTGAAGCTTTCTTT,CASSLEEGTEAFF
TRBJ1-1,TRBD1,TRBV6-5,-,TGTGCCGTCTTGCCAGGGGGCTCGGACACTGAAGCTTTCTTT,CAVLPGGSDTEAFF
TRBJ2-7,-,TRBV7-8,-,TGTGCCAGCAGCTCCCACGAGAAGGCTCTATACGAGCAGTACTTC,CASSSHEKALYEQYF
TRBJ1-2,TRBD1,TRBV25-1,-,TGTGCCAGCAGTGAATCCGGGACAGGGGGACGGGGCTACACCTTC,CASSESGTGGRGYTF
TRBJ2-3,-,TRBV11-2,-,TGTGCCAGCAGCCCCCCATCGGGTGCAGATACGCAGTATTTT,CASSPPSGADTQYF
TRBJ1-1,TRBD1,TRBV10-3,-,TGTGCCATCAGTAGCGACAGGGACACCGCTGAAGCTTTCTTT,CAISSDRDTAEAFF
TRBJ2-2,-,TRBV27,-,TGTGCCAGCAGTTTACAGGGGCCTGCGAACACCGGGGAGCTGTTTTTT,CASSLQGPANTGELFF
TRBJ2-3,TRBD1,TRBV12-5,-,TGTGCTAGTGGTTTGGGACAGGGGGTGGGCACAGATACGCAGTATTTT,CASGLGQGVGTDTQYF
TRBJ2-2,-,TRBV7-2,-,TGTGCCAGCAGACAGGGATTGGGGACCGGGGAGCTGTTTTTT,CASRQGLGTGELFF
TRBJ2-1,TRBD1,TRBV6-6,-,TGTGCCAGCAGTTATAGGACAGGGTCGGCCAATGAGCAGTTCTTC,CASSYRTGSANEQFF
TRBJ1-4,-,TRBV7-9,-,TGTGCCAGCAGCCTAGCACCTAATGAAAAACTGTTTTTT,CASSLAPNEKLFF
TRBJ1-1,-,TRBV19,-,TGTGCCAGTAGTCCCCGACAGAGTTACTCTACTGAAGCTTTCTTT,CASSPRQSYSTEAFF
TRBJ1-6,-,TRBV9,-,TGTGCCAGCAGCTCCAGGGTGACGACACCCCTCCACTTT,CASSSRVTTPLHF
TRBJ2-1,TRBD2,TRBV5-4,-,TGTGCCAGCAGCTTGGCGAGGGTAGCGGGGGGTTATGAGCAGTTCTTC,CASSLARVAGGYEQFF
TRBJ2-7,TRBD1,TRBV5-1,once,TGCGCCAGCAGCTGGGACAGTAGCTCCTACGAGCAGTACTTC,CASSWDSSSYEQYF
TRBJ2-2,-,TRBV6-1,-,TGTGCCAGCAGTGAAGTGGGGGAGGCCGGGGAGCTGTTTTTT,CASSEVGEAGELFF